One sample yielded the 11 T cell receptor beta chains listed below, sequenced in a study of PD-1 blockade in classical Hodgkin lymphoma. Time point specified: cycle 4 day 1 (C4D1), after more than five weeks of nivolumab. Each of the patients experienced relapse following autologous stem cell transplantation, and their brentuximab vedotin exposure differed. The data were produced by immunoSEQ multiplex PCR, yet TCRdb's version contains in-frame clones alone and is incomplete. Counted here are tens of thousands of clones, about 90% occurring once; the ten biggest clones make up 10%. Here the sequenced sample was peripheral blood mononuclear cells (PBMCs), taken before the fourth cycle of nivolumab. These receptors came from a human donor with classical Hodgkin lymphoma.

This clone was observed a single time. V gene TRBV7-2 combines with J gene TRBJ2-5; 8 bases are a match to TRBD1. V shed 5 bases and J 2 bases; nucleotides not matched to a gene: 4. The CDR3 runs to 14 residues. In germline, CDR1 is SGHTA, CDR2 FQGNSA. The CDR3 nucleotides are TGTGCCAGCAGCCGGGGACAGGCACAAGAGACCCAGTACTTC. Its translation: CASSRGQAQETQYF.

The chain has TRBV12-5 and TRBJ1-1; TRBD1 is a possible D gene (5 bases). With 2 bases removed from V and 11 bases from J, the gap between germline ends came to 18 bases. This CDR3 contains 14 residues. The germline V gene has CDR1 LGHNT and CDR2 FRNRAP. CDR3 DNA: TGTGCTAGTGGTTTGAGCGGGGACCTAGATGGGGCTTTCTTT. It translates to CASGLSGDLDGAFF.

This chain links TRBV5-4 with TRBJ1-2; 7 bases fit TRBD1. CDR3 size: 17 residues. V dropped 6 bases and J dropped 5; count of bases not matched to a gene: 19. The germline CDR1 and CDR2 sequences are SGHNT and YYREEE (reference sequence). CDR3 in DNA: TGTGCCAGCACCGCTCGGGACAGAGGGATTAGGGTTTATGGCTACACCTTC. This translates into CASTARDRGIRVYGYTF.

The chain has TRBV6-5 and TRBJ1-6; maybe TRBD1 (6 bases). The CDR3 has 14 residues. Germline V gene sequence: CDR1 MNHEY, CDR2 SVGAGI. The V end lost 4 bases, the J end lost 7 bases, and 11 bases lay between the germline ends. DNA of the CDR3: TGTGCCAGCAGTTCACGGGGGCGGAATTCACCCCTCCACTTT. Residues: CASSSRGRNSPLHF.

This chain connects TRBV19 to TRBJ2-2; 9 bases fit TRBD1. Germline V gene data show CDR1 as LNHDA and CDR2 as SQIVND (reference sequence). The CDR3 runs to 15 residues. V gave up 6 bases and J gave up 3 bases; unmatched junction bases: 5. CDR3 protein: CASSGTGWDTGELFF. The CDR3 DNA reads TGTGCCAGTAGCGGGACAGGGTGGGACACCGGGGAGCTGTTTTTT.

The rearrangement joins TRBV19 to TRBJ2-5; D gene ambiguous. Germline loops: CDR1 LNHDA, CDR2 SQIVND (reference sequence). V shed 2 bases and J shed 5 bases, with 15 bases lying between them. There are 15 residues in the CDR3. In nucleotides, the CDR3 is TGTGCCAGTAGTATATCCCCCGGACGGCCGGAGACCCAGTACTTC. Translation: CASSISPGRPETQYF.

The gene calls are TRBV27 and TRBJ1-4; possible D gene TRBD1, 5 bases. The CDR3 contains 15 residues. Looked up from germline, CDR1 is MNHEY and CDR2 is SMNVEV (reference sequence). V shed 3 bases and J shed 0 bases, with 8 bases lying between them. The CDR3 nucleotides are TGTGCCAGCAGTTTGACAGCGGCAACTAATGAAAAACTGTTTTTT. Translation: CASSLTAATNEKLFF.

The CDR3 reads CASSPGGGALNTEAFF. DNA of the CDR3: TGTGCCAGCAGCCCGGGCGGGGGCGCGTTGAACACTGAAGCTTTCTTT. V is TRBV5-4 and J is TRBJ1-1; perhaps TRBD1 as D (6 bases). V was cut by 4 bases and J by 0 bases, with 16 bases left in between. Germline V gene lookup returns CDR1 SGHNT and CDR2 YYREEE (reference sequence). The CDR3 is 16 residues long.

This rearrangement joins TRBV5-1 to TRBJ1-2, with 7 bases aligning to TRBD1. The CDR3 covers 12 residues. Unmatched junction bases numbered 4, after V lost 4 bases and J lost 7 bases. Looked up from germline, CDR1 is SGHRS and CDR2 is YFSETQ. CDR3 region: CASSAGTVGYTF. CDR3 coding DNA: TGCGCCAGCAGCGCGGGGACAGTTGGCTACACCTTC.

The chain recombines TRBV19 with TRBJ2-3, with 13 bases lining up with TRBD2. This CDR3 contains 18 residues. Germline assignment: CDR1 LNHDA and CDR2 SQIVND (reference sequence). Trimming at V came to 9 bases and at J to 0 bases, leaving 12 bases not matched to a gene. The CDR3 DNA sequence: TGTGCCAGAGTGGGACTAGCGGGGTCCAAGTGGAGCACAGATACGCAGTATTTT. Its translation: CARVGLAGSKWSTDTQYF.

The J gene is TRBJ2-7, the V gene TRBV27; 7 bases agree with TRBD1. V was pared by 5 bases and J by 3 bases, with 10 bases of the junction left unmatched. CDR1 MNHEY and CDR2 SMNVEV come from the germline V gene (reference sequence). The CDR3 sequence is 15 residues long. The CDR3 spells CASSPSGTEVYEQYF. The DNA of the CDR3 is TGTGCCAGCAGTCCTTCCGGGACAGAAGTCTACGAGCAGTACTTC.